A single T cell receptor (beta chain) is shown here with its context. These data belong to a study of shared clonotypes between healthy human individuals. As originally analysed: Quality scores were absent from the junction-only immunoSEQ sequences, so filtering differed. Sequenced by immunoSEQ multiplex PCR; TCRdb stores in-frame clones only, minus some. V and J calls plus clone size are reproduced from that table; the DNA served to infer D and trimming. The sample yields some 2.4 million clones, 93% seen once. CDR1 is MDHEN and CDR2 is SYDVKM in the germline V gene. The CDR3 length is 13 residues. V lost 4 bases, J lost 2 bases, and 6 bases lay in between.

The sample comprised naive CD4+ T cells from PBMCs. The subset was: CD45RA+ positively selected. This chain links TRBV28 with TRBJ2-1; D uncertain. The TCR originated in a man aged 18 to 29 in good health. Some clones in this sample may be carry-over from other donors' samples. In DNA form, the CDR3 reads TGTGCCAGCAGTTCCTACCCCTACAATGAGCAGTTCTTC. Its protein product is CASSSYPYNEQFF.